This entry features one TCR beta chain sequence. V dropped 3 bases and J dropped 5; count of bases not matched to a gene: 6. CDR3 length: 16 residues. Germline CDR1 and CDR2: SNHLY and FYNNEI. The data were obtained in a study of blood T cell repertoires in COVID-19. In the authors' workflow: Counts of nucleated cells, estimated from reference gene primer amplification, were obtained. Generated by immunoSEQ multiplex PCR, the TCRdb table keeps only in-frame clones and is missing some. V, J and clone size are those of that table, while D and trimming were read from the DNA. This sample has some 100,000 clones, with 84% found just once.

The rearrangement joins TRBV2 to TRBJ1-4; TRBD1 aligns across 10 bases. The sequence was collected from an older woman with acute or convalescent COVID-19. The sample taken for sequencing was peripheral blood. CDR3 DNA sequence: TGTGCCAGCAGTGACCCGGGACAGGGGAGAAATGAAAAACTGTTTTTT. Its translation: CASSDPGQGRNEKLFF.